One and the same sample provided the 25 T cell receptor beta chains below, sequenced in a study of cytomegalovirus exposure and HLA in healthy donors. The PCR employed 60 Vbeta primers together with 13 Jbeta primers. TCRdb keeps only in-frame clones here, not all; method: immunoSEQ multiplex PCR. The sample has fewer than 200,000 clones; approximately 80% are singletons. Sequencing was performed on PBMCs. The receptors were sampled from a woman aged 18-29 years in good health and CMV-seropositive.

The V and J genes are TRBV15 and TRBJ1-6, with TRBD1 as a possible D gene (6 bases). V lost 0 bases to trimming and J lost 15 bases, with 18 bases between them. From germline, CDR1 is LNHNV and CDR2 YYDKDF (reference sequence). The CDR3 is 15 amino acids. The CDR3 region is CATSRDRTAVDLLHF. In DNA, the CDR3 is TGTGCCACCAGCAGAGATCGGACAGCCGTAGATCTCCTCCACTTT.

This chain uses TRBV27 with TRBJ2-5, with D perhaps TRBD2 (5 bases). The V gene's germline CDR1 is MNHEY and CDR2 SMNVEV (reference sequence). The CDR3 has 12 amino acids. V was clipped by 8 bases and J by 4 bases, with 11 bases between them. In DNA form, the CDR3 reads TGTGCCAGCCTAGGGAGTGTAGAGACCCAGTACTTC. Protein sequence: CASLGSVETQYF.

The chain couples TRBV7-3 to TRBJ1-2; the match to TRBD1 covers 8 bases. Germline-derived CDR1 and CDR2 are SGHTA and FQGTGA. There are 14 residues in the CDR3. With 5 bases clipped from V and 6 bases from J, the junction kept 8 bases outside the gene matches. CDR3: CASSPRTGGHGYTF. CDR3 nucleotides: TGTGCCAGCAGCCCCAGAACAGGGGGACATGGCTACACCTTC. The full variable domain, with the rest looked up from reference TRBV7-3 and TRBJ1-2, is GAGVSQTPSNKVTEKGKYVELRCDPISGHTALYWYRQSLGQGPEFLIYFQGTGAADDSGLPNDRFFAVRPEGSVSTLKIQRTERGDSAVYLCASSPRTGGHGYTFGSGTRLTVV.

V usage is TRBV19 and J usage is TRBJ1-4; 8 bases match TRBD1. Unmatched junction bases numbered 8, after V lost 4 bases and J lost 4 bases. This CDR3 region has 16 residues. Germline V gene lookup returns CDR1 LNHDA and CDR2 SQIVND (reference sequence). DNA for the CDR3: TGTGCCAGTAGTAGCCCAGGGACAGGTCTTAATGAAAAACTGTTTTTT. Its protein product is CASSSPGTGLNEKLFF.

The chain joins TRBV2 to TRBJ1-2, with a possible D match to TRBD1 (6 bases). This CDR3 is 11 amino acids long. The V gene's germline CDR1 is SNHLY and CDR2 FYNNEI. Deletions cut 7 bases from V and 4 bases from J, with 7 bases between. The CDR3 coding sequence is TGTGCCAGCAAGGACAGCTATGGCTACACCTTC. It is translated as CASKDSYGYTF.

This chain uses TRBV27 with TRBJ2-7, with a possible D match to TRBD1 (6 bases). The CDR3 is 15 amino acids. Germline CDR1 and CDR2: MNHEY and SMNVEV (reference sequence). V lost 8 bases and J 3 bases, leaving 20 bases between the germline ends. The CDR3 bases are TGTGCCAGCGGGGACAAAACAGGGATAGTCTACGAGCAGTACTTC. Its protein is CASGDKTGIVYEQYF.

The chain joins TRBV19 to TRBJ1-2; D might be TRBD1 (5 bases). Germline V gene data show CDR1 as LNHDA and CDR2 as SQIVND (reference sequence). The length of the CDR3 is 19 residues. V shed 6 bases and J shed 0 bases, with 26 bases lying between them. The chain's CDR3 is CASSSREGTQGPSNYGYTF. The DNA for the CDR3 is TGTGCCAGTAGCTCCAGGGAGGGAACACAAGGCCCTTCTAACTATGGCTACACCTTC.

J is TRBJ1-5 and V is TRBV15; D is unresolved. Trimming shortened V by 5 bases and J by 6 bases, and 14 bases separated the two germline ends. The CDR3 is 14 amino acids. The germline V gene encodes CDR1 LNHNV and CDR2 YYDKDF (reference sequence). The CDR3 coding sequence is TGTGCCACCAGCCCCCTGGAGTCCGTTCAGCCCCAGCATTTT. Its protein product is CATSPLESVQPQHF.

This chain joins TRBV19 and TRBJ1-1; TRBD1 agrees at 10 bases. The trim removed 5 bases at V and 8 bases at J, leaving 8 bases unmatched. This CDR3 is 14 amino acids long. Germline assignment: CDR1 LNHDA and CDR2 SQIVND (reference sequence). CDR3 region: CASSQTGGRTEAFF. In DNA, the CDR3 is TGTGCCAGTAGTCAGACAGGGGGCCGTACCGAAGCTTTCTTT.

V and J are TRBV27 and TRBJ1-1; tentatively, D is TRBD1 (5 bases). Trimming took off 6 bases at V and 6 bases at J, with 11 bases between the two ends. CDR1 MNHEY and CDR2 SMNVEV come from the germline V gene (reference sequence). The CDR3 sequence is 12 residues long. The CDR3 region is CASRSDSSEAFF. CDR3 nucleotide sequence: TGTGCCAGCAGGTCCGACAGTTCTGAAGCTTTCTTT.

The CDR3 DNA reads as TGTGCCACCAGACCGGGACAGGGGAGTGGCTACACCTTC. Its protein product is CATRPGQGSGYTF. V gene TRBV19 combines with J gene TRBJ1-2; 10 nucleotides agree with TRBD1. The ends lost 10 bases at V and 7 bases at J; junction bases unmatched: 9. Germline V CDR1 and CDR2: LNHDA, SQIVND (reference sequence). This CDR3 has 13 amino acids.

This chain uses TRBV2 with TRBJ2-7, with D possibly TRBD1 on 5 matching bases. The CDR3 is 14 residues long. The V end was cut by 3 bases, the J end by 4 bases, with 13 bases between. The germline V gene has CDR1 SNHLY and CDR2 FYNNEI. The CDR3 DNA follows: TGTGCCAGCAGTGAGGGGCCAAGAGGTTACGAGCAGTACTTC. Protein sequence: CASSEGPRGYEQYF.

The chain joins TRBV2 to TRBJ1-4; 8 nucleotides line up with TRBD1. After removal of 6 bases from V and 4 bases from J, the junction contained 4 bases not matched to a gene. There are 14 residues in the CDR3. Germline V CDR1 and CDR2: SNHLY, FYNNEI. CDR3 sequence: CASRGQAINEKLFF. In DNA, the CDR3 is TGTGCCAGCAGGGGACAGGCGATTAATGAAAAACTGTTTTTT.

V and J are TRBV7-2 and TRBJ1-6; perhaps TRBD1 as D (5 bases). Looked up from germline, CDR1 is SGHTA and CDR2 is FQGNSA. V lost 8 bases to trimming and J lost 0 bases, with 11 bases between them. The CDR3 is 15 amino acids. CDR3 sequence: CASRIDSSYNSPLHF. The CDR3 DNA is TGTGCCAGCCGAATTGACAGCTCCTATAATTCACCCCTCCACTTT.

The rearrangement uses TRBV5-1 and TRBJ2-3; 9 bases line up with TRBD2. Looked up from germline, CDR1 is SGHRS and CDR2 is YFSETQ. The CDR3 runs 16 residues. Trimming cost V 5 bases and J 6 bases; bases outside gene matches: 13. As DNA, the CDR3 is TGCGCCAGCAGACAACGGTACCTAGCGGGGTTGGATACGCAGTATTTT. Residues: CASRQRYLAGLDTQYF.

The CDR3 here is CASLGQSNQPQHF. In DNA form, the CDR3 reads TGTGCCAGCCTTGGACAGAGCAATCAGCCCCAGCATTTT. The V call is TRBV19, the J call TRBJ1-5, with D possibly TRBD1 on 6 matching bases. Trimming left V 9 bases short and J 1 base short, with 10 bases between. The CDR3 has 13 residues. Germline-derived CDR1 and CDR2 are LNHDA and SQIVND (reference sequence).

This clone has a handful of counts. This chain links TRBV10-3 with TRBJ2-5; TRBD1 agrees at 9 bases. The CDR3 has 14 amino acids. The J segment lost 5 bases and the V segment lost 7 bases, leaving 8 bases of the junction unmatched. Germline CDR1 ENHRY, CDR2 SYGVKD. The CDR3 bases are TGTGCCATCAAACCCACAGGGGGCCAGGAGACCCAGTACTTC. Translated, it gives CAIKPTGGQETQYF.

This clone was found once. The rearrangement links TRBV7-2 to TRBJ2-7, with 7 bases that match TRBD1. V lost 8 bases and J lost 2; bases outside the gene matches: 9. The CDR3 is 14 amino acids. Germline loops: CDR1 SGHTA, CDR2 FQGNSA. CDR3 sequence: CASRWDSRTYEQYF. The CDR3 DNA reads as TGTGCCAGCCGTTGGGACAGCCGCACCTACGAGCAGTACTTC.

This clone appeared a few times. This sequence joins TRBV7-2 and TRBJ1-1, with a weak D call TRBD1 (6 bases). Germline V gene data show CDR1 as SGHTA and CDR2 as FQGNSA. This CDR3 comprises 13 residues. Trimming pared 5 bases from V and 5 bases from J, leaving 12 bases between. The CDR3 DNA follows: TGTGCCAGCAGCCCACAGGGCTGGACTGAAGCTTTCTTT. This sequence encodes CASSPQGWTEAFF.

This chain connects TRBV5-6 to TRBJ2-3; 7 nucleotides match TRBD1. V gave up 4 bases and J gave up 7 bases; unmatched junction bases: 9. The V gene's germline CDR1 is SGHDT and CDR2 YYEEEE. The CDR3 length is 14 residues. CDR3 DNA: TGTGCCAGCAGCAAGATAGACAGGGTACATACGCAGTATTTT. It is translated as CASSKIDRVHTQYF. Filled out from reference TRBV5-6 and TRBJ2-3, the complete variable domain reads DAGVTQSPTHLIKTRGQQVTLRCSPKSGHDTVSWYQQALGQGPQFIFQYYEEEERQRGNFPDRFSGHQFPNYSSELNVNALLLGDSALYLCASSKIDRVHTQYFGPGTRLTVL.

The J gene is TRBJ2-5, the V gene TRBV30, with TRBD2 identical over 7 bases. V lost 2 bases to trimming and J lost 5 bases; unmatched junction nucleotides: 2. The V gene's germline CDR1 is GTSNPN and CDR2 SVGIG (reference sequence). The CDR3 spans 12 residues. The CDR3 protein is CAWSLGGETQYF. The CDR3 coding sequence is TGTGCCTGGAGTTTGGGGGGGGAGACCCAGTACTTC. Together with reference TRBV30 and TRBJ2-5, the CDR3 gives the full variable domain: SQTIHQWPATLVQPVGSPLSLECTVEGTSNPNLYWYRQAAGRGLQLLFYSVGIGQISSEVPQNLSASRPQDRQFILSSKKLLLSDSGFYLCAWSLGGETQYFGPGTRLLVL.

The rearrangement uses TRBV5-1 and TRBJ2-5; 8 nucleotides agree with TRBD2. The trim removed 5 bases at V and 2 bases at J, leaving 5 bases unmatched. Germline-derived CDR1 and CDR2 are SGHRS and YFSETQ. This CDR3 is 14 amino acids long. CDR3 nucleotides: TGCGCCAGCAGGCTGGCGGGGGGACAAGAGACCCAGTACTTC. It yields the protein CASRLAGGQETQYF.

This chain joins TRBV6-5 and TRBJ1-2, with D possibly being TRBD1 (6 bases). The CDR3 extends over 16 amino acids. In germline, CDR1 is MNHEY, CDR2 SVGAGI. Trimming removed 2 bases from V and 6 bases from J, with 19 bases in between. The CDR3 nucleotides are TGTGCCAGCAGTTACCTCCAGAGGGGGATTTCGGATGGCTACACCTTC. Translating it yields CASSYLQRGISDGYTF.

This chain's CDR3 is CASSDQSGSYEQYF. The CDR3 nucleotides read TGTGCCAGCAGCGACCAGTCGGGTTCCTACGAGCAGTACTTC. The gene calls are TRBV2 and TRBJ2-7; D is undetermined. The V gene's germline CDR1 is SNHLY and CDR2 FYNNEI. Deletions cut 6 bases from V and 1 base from J, with 13 bases between. The CDR3 loop spans 14 amino acids.

This rearrangement joins TRBV6-6 to TRBJ1-6; D possibly corresponds to TRBD1 (6 bases). CDR3 length: 15 amino acids. With 6 bases removed from V and 7 bases from J, the gap between germline ends came to 16 bases. The germline CDR1 and CDR2 sequences are MNHNY and SVGAGI (reference sequence). CDR3 in DNA: TGTGCCAGCAGGGGGGGGCGCGTTGAGAATTCACCCCTCCACTTT. It codes for CASRGGRVENSPLHF.